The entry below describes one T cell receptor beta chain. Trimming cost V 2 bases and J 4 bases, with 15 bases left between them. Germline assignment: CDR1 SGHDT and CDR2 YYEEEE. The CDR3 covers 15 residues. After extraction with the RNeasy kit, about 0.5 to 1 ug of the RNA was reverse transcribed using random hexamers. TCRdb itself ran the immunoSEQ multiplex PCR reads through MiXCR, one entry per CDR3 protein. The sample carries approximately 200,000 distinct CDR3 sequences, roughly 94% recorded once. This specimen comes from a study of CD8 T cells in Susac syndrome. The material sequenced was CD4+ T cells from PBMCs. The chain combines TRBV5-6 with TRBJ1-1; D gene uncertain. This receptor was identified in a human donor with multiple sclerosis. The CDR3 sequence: CASSFRGSGATEAFF. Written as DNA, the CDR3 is TGTGCCAGCAGCTTTCGCGGGTCCGGTGCCACTGAAGCTTTCTTT. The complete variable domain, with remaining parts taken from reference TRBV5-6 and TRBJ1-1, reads DAGVTQSPTHLIKTRGQQVTLRCSPKSGHDTVSWYQQALGQGPQFIFQYYEEEERQRGNFPDRFSGHQFPNYSSELNVNALLLGDSALYLCASSFRGSGATEAFFGQGTRLTVV.